The 29 T cell receptor beta chains below come from one sample, sequenced in a study of T-cell reconstitution after alpha-beta-depleted transplantation in children. These TCRs are of unknown antigen specificity. Study conclusions and caveats: Alpha-beta T cells present about two months after transplant were reported to originate from several hundred expanded graft clones.

It was with unique molecular identifiers that the TCRbeta library was prepared. TCRdb independently ran MiXCR on the PCR reads; one entry per CDR3 protein. The sample contains tens of thousands of distinct CDR3 sequences, about 7% of which appear only once. The specimen comprised peripheral blood, sampled 60 days after TCRalphabeta/CD19-depleted stem cell transplant. Receptors were obtained from a child younger than two who had a stem cell transplant for acute myeloid leukemia, so the T cells may come from the graft donor.

This clonotype was recorded many times. The chain recombines TRBV6-2 or TRBV6-3 with TRBJ2-5, with TRBD2 matching over 8 bases. In germline, CDR1 is MNHEY, CDR2 SVGEGT. V shed 5 bases, J shed 2 bases, and the junction held 4 bases outside the gene matches. The CDR3 covers 14 residues. Here the CDR3 reads CASSVAGTQETQYF. As DNA, the CDR3 is TGTGCCAGCAGTGTAGCGGGAACTCAAGAGACCCAGTACTTC.

This clonotype has a count of ten or more. The chain employs TRBV12-3 or TRBV12-4 and TRBJ1-2; 9 nucleotides align to TRBD1. The CDR3 totals 14 residues. V shed 3 bases and J 7 bases; nucleotides not matched to a gene: 6. CDR3 DNA: TGTGCCAGCAGTTTTCCGGACAGGGGCGGTGGCTACACCTTC. This gives the protein CASSFPDRGGGYTF.

This clonotype was seen many times. The chain uses TRBV29-1 and TRBJ2-7; TRBD1 aligns across 9 bases. Germline assignment: CDR1 SQVTM and CDR2 ANQGSEA. V dropped 6 bases and J dropped 4; count of bases not matched to a gene: 7. The CDR3 runs 13 residues. CDR3 nucleotide sequence: TGCAGCGTGATCGGGACAGGGAGTTACGAGCAGTACTTC. Translating it yields CSVIGTGSYEQYF.

This clonotype was counted a few times. The chain carries TRBV6-5 and TRBJ2-7; TRBD2 matches at 9 bases. The V gene end was trimmed by 0 bases and the J gene end by 3 bases; junction bases not matched to a gene: 3. The CDR3 spans 15 residues. Germline loops: CDR1 MNHEY, CDR2 SVGAGI. Here the CDR3 reads CASSYSGGGGYEQYF. As DNA, the CDR3 is TGTGCCAGCAGTTACTCGGGCGGGGGGGGCTACGAGCAGTACTTC.

This clonotype was picked up many times. The chain carries TRBV24-1 and TRBJ2-7, with D possibly matching TRBD1 (6 bases). This CDR3 spans 15 amino acids. V was pared by 4 bases and J by 0 bases, with 12 bases between. Germline-derived CDR1 and CDR2 are KGHDR and SFDVKD. CDR3 in amino acids: CATSEAGQYSYEQYF. The DNA of the CDR3 is TGTGCCACCAGTGAAGCAGGACAGTACTCCTACGAGCAGTACTTC.

This clonotype was recorded at least ten times. The chain employs TRBV14 and TRBJ1-6; no clear D gene. Germline V gives CDR1 SGHDN, CDR2 FVKESK. The CDR3 is 15 amino acids. V was pared by 0 bases and J by 9 bases, with 12 bases between. The CDR3 spells CASSQENFPGSPLHF. In DNA form, the CDR3 reads TGTGCCAGCAGCCAAGAAAATTTCCCTGGTTCACCCCTCCACTTT.

This clonotype was recorded at least ten times. The V call is TRBV6-2 or TRBV6-3, the J call TRBJ2-1; maybe TRBD2 (6 bases). V was cut by 5 bases and J by 12 bases, with 20 bases left in between. This CDR3 has 14 residues. CDR1 is MNHEY, CDR2 SVGEGT, per germline. The CDR3 loop reads CASSALLTLGGQFF. CDR3 coding DNA: TGTGCCAGCAGTGCTCTACTAACCCTCGGGGGGCAGTTCTTC.

The chain carries TRBV7-3 and TRBJ2-7, with 7 bases identical to TRBD1. Germline CDR1 and CDR2: SGHTA and FQGTGA. Trimming cost V 5 bases and J 4 bases; bases outside gene matches: 11. The CDR3 has 15 amino acids. DNA of the CDR3: TGTGCCAGCAGCCCATTAACAGGGGCCCCATACGAGCAGTACTTC. Translated, it gives CASSPLTGAPYEQYF. Variable domain in full (rest from reference TRBV7-3 and TRBJ2-7): GAGVSQTPSNKVTEKGKYVELRCDPISGHTALYWYRQSLGQGPEFLIYFQGTGAADDSGLPNDRFFAVRPEGSVSTLKIQRTERGDSAVYLCASSPLTGAPYEQYFGPGTRLTVT.

This clonotype appeared many times. The genes are TRBV7-9 and TRBJ1-1, with TRBD1 matching 7 bases. Germline V lookup: CDR1 SEHNR, CDR2 FQNEAQ (reference sequence). The length of the CDR3 is 14 residues. Trimming at V came to 2 bases and at J to 3 bases, leaving 3 bases not matched to a gene. For the CDR3, the DNA is TGTGCCAGCAGCTTAACAGGGGCGGACACTGAAGCTTTCTTT. Protein: CASSLTGADTEAFF.

In its sample, this clonotype was seen many times. V gene TRBV7-9 combines with J gene TRBJ2-7; no firm D call. V lost 2 bases and J lost 0, with 11 bases in between. Germline lookup yields CDR1 SEHNR and CDR2 FQNEAQ (reference sequence). The CDR3 has 15 amino acids. CDR3 nucleotide sequence: TGTGCCAGCAGCTTAAGGGATTCCAGCTCCTACGAGCAGTACTTC. Amino acid sequence: CASSLRDSSSYEQYF. Drawing the rest from reference TRBV7-9 and TRBJ2-7, the complete variable domain is DTGVSQNPRHKITKRGQNVTFRCDPISEHNRLYWYRQTLGQGPEFLTYFQNEAQLEKSRLLSDRFSAERPKGSFSTLEIQRTEQGDSAMYLCASSLRDSSSYEQYFGPGTRLTVT.

At least ten counts were recorded for this clonotype. The V gene is TRBV7-3, the J gene TRBJ2-1, with TRBD1 as a possible D gene (6 bases). Germline V gives CDR1 SGHTA, CDR2 FQGTGA. V was cut by 1 base and J by 6 bases, with 16 bases left in between. This CDR3 comprises 16 residues. The CDR3 loop is CASSLNGQGLGNEQFF. DNA of the CDR3: TGTGCCAGCAGCTTAAACGGGCAGGGGCTAGGCAATGAGCAGTTCTTC.

At least ten counts were recorded for this clonotype. The V gene is TRBV4-3, the J gene TRBJ2-1; no definite D call. CDR1 LGHNA and CDR2 YSLEER come from the germline V gene. This CDR3 region has 13 residues. V dropped 0 bases and J dropped 10 bases, with 10 bases sitting between them. Here the CDR3 DNA reads TGCGCCAGCAGCCAAGATCCTGGTAGCGAGCAGTTCTTC. The encoded protein is CASSQDPGSEQFF.

This clonotype occurred many times. This chain uses TRBV11-2 with TRBJ2-5, with D unresolved. CDR1 SGHAT and CDR2 FQNNGV come from the germline V gene. The CDR3 spans 15 residues. V lost 3 bases, J lost 2 bases, and 13 bases lay in between. CDR3 sequence reads: CASSFSTAIQETQYF. The CDR3, as DNA: TGTGCCAGCAGCTTTTCAACAGCAATTCAAGAGACCCAGTACTTC.

This clonotype was seen many times. V usage is TRBV12-3 or TRBV12-4 and J usage is TRBJ2-7; D is ambiguous. The CDR3 spans 11 residues. Deletions cut 3 bases from V and 7 bases from J, with 7 bases between. The CDR3 nucleotides are TGTGCCAGCAGTTTCAACACTGAGCAGTACTTC. This gives the protein CASSFNTEQYF.

This clonotype was found many times. The V call is TRBV2, the J call TRBJ1-3; a possible D gene is TRBD1 (6 bases). The CDR3 runs 17 residues. CDR1 is SNHLY, CDR2 FYNNEI, per germline. V lost 4 bases, J lost 0 bases, and 16 bases lay in between. The CDR3 nucleotides are TGTGCCAGCAGTGCGCCGCACGGGACACTCTCTGGAAACACCATATATTTT. The encoded protein is CASSAPHGTLSGNTIYF.

This clonotype was recorded many times. The gene calls are TRBV6-5 and TRBJ2-5, with TRBD1 matching over 7 bases. Germline values: CDR1 MNHEY, CDR2 SVGAGI. The CDR3 consists of 15 residues. V lost 2 bases to trimming and J lost 7 bases; unmatched junction nucleotides: 10. DNA of the CDR3: TGTGCCAGCAGTTACAGGGGACAGAGCGAAGTGACCCAGTACTTC. Residues: CASSYRGQSEVTQYF.

The chain combines TRBV27 with TRBJ2-7, with unresolved D. Trimming left V 6 bases short and J 6 bases short, with 15 bases between. Germline CDR1 and CDR2: MNHEY and SMNVEV (reference sequence). The CDR3 sequence is 13 residues long. The CDR3: CASSPGPTSEQYF. CDR3 nucleotides: TGTGCCAGCAGCCCCGGGCCCACCTCCGAGCAGTACTTC.

The sample holds many counts of this clonotype. The CDR3: CASSVLAGGQDTQYF. The CDR3 DNA sequence: TGTGCCAGCAGCGTTCTAGCGGGGGGGCAAGATACGCAGTATTTT. J is TRBJ2-3 and V is TRBV7-9; TRBD2 matches at 12 bases. Trimming removed 5 bases from V and 5 bases from J; junction bases left unmatched: 5. CDR3 length: 15 amino acids. Per germline, CDR1 SEHNR and CDR2 FQNEAQ (reference sequence).

This clonotype was seen many times. V usage is TRBV7-9 and J usage is TRBJ1-1; TRBD1 matches 7 bases. The V gene's germline CDR1 is SEHNR and CDR2 FQNEAQ (reference sequence). Trimming at V came to 7 bases and at J to 0 bases, leaving 5 bases not matched to a gene. CDR3 length equals 14 residues. The CDR3 is CASTAGTVNTEAFF. CDR3 coding DNA: TGTGCCAGCACGGCCGGGACAGTGAACACTGAAGCTTTCTTT.

This clonotype was found many times. V gene TRBV12-3 or TRBV12-4 combines with J gene TRBJ2-3; D not resolved. This CDR3 spans 16 amino acids. The V end lost 1 base, the J end lost 0 bases, and 11 bases lay between the germline ends. The CDR3 protein is CASSLGGVKSTDTQYF. CDR3 nucleotides: TGTGCCAGCAGTTTAGGCGGTGTTAAAAGCACAGATACGCAGTATTTT.

This clonotype occurred many times. The genes are TRBV28 and TRBJ1-6; no definite D call. V dropped 5 bases and J dropped 3 bases, with 8 bases sitting between them. From germline, CDR1 is MDHEN and CDR2 SYDVKM. This CDR3 comprises 14 residues. Written as DNA, the CDR3 is TGTGCCAGCAGTAGCCGGGGCTATAATTCACCCCTCCACTTT. Protein: CASSSRGYNSPLHF.

This clonotype was observed a few times. The chain uses TRBV9 and TRBJ2-7; 9 nucleotides align to TRBD1. The length of the CDR3 is 14 residues. Germline lookup yields CDR1 SGDLS and CDR2 YYNGEE. V lost 6 bases and J lost 4; bases outside the gene matches: 8. The CDR3 loop is CASTPGQGIYEQYF. The DNA of the CDR3 is TGTGCCAGCACCCCGGGACAGGGAATTTACGAGCAGTACTTC.

At least ten counts were recorded for this clonotype. This chain joins TRBV14 and TRBJ2-7, with unresolved D. V shed 0 bases and J shed 2 bases, with 11 bases lying between them. Germline assignment: CDR1 SGHDN and CDR2 FVKESK. The CDR3 has 15 amino acids. The CDR3 coding sequence is TGTGCCAGCAGCCAAGAAGAAGGCCGGCCCTACGAGCAGTACTTC. Encoded protein: CASSQEEGRPYEQYF. The full variable domain, its missing parts supplied by reference TRBV14 and TRBJ2-7, is EAGVTQFPSHSVIEKGQTVTLRCDPISGHDNLYWYRRVMGKEIKFLLHFVKESKQDESGMPNNRFLAERTGGTYSTLKVQPAELEDSGVYFCASSQEEGRPYEQYFGPGTRLTVT.

In its sample, this clonotype was seen many times. The chain joins TRBV9 to TRBJ2-5; D is unclear. CDR1 SGDLS and CDR2 YYNGEE come from the germline V gene. The V end was cut by 0 bases, the J end by 5 bases, with 14 bases between. The CDR3 is 15 residues long. CDR3 coding DNA: TGTGCCAGCAGCGTAGGGGCGAGCGTTGATGAGACCCAGTACTTC. Encoded protein: CASSVGASVDETQYF.

The sample holds many counts of this clonotype. The gene calls are TRBV2 and TRBJ2-1, with no clear D. The germline gives CDR1 SNHLY, CDR2 FYNNEI. This CDR3 is 10 amino acids long. Trimming removed 9 bases from V and 9 bases from J, with 9 bases in between. CDR3 sequence reads: CARIVVEQFF. The CDR3 nucleotides read TGTGCCAGGATAGTAGTTGAGCAGTTCTTC.

This clonotype appeared many times. V and J are TRBV7-2 and TRBJ1-5; TRBD1 matches 9 bases. The CDR3 covers 17 residues. With 3 bases clipped from V and 7 bases from J, the junction kept 13 bases outside the gene matches. The V gene's germline CDR1 is SGHTA and CDR2 FQGNSA. DNA of the CDR3: TGTGCCAGCAGCTTTGTAGGGGGGGGGACAGGGAACCAGCCCCAGCATTTT. This codes for CASSFVGGGTGNQPQHF.

This clonotype is judged medium-sized (0.01 to 0.1%). The chain is built from TRBV7-3 and TRBJ2-1; D tentatively reads TRBD1 or TRBD2 (6 bases each). Trimming shortened V by 1 base and J by 0 bases, and 10 bases separated the two germline ends. The V gene's germline CDR1 is SGHTA and CDR2 FQGTGA. CDR3 length: 16 residues. CDR3: CASSLIGGGSYNEQFF. The CDR3 DNA is TGTGCCAGCAGCTTAATAGGAGGGGGCTCCTACAATGAGCAGTTCTTC. The full variable domain, its missing parts supplied by reference TRBV7-3 and TRBJ2-1, is GAGVSQTPSNKVTEKGKYVELRCDPISGHTALYWYRQSLGQGPEFLIYFQGTGAADDSGLPNDRFFAVRPEGSVSTLKIQRTERGDSAVYLCASSLIGGGSYNEQFFGPGTRLTVL.

This clonotype was counted ten times or more. The chain is built from TRBV2 and TRBJ2-4, with TRBD2 as a possible D gene (6 bases). Deletions cut 6 bases from V and 1 base from J, with 16 bases between. The CDR3 contains 16 residues. The germline V gene has CDR1 SNHLY and CDR2 FYNNEI. The CDR3 DNA is TGTGCCAGCAGCTCAGGCCAGGCGGGGGCCAAAAACATTCAGTACTTC. This codes for CASSSGQAGAKNIQYF.

The sample holds many counts of this clonotype. This rearrangement joins TRBV5-5 to TRBJ2-1, with 8 positions matching TRBD2. J was trimmed by 2 bases and V by 4 bases; bases with no gene match: 5. From germline, CDR1 is SGHKS and CDR2 YYEKEE (reference sequence). The CDR3 totals 15 residues. DNA of the CDR3: TGTGCCAGCAGCCGAGCGGGAGAAGCCTACAATGAGCAGTTCTTC. Amino acids: CASSRAGEAYNEQFF.